Each of the 30 T cell receptor beta chains below was sequenced from the same sample in a study of shared clonotypes between healthy human individuals. Method: immunoSEQ multiplex PCR; TCRdb's copy keeps in-frame clones and lacks some. Here the sample spans 2 million to 2.5 million clones, 95% being singletons. Sequenced: naive CD4+ T cells sorted from blood. The subset denotes: CD45RA+ positively selected. These receptors were obtained from a man between 18 and 29 years old in good health.

The rearrangement links TRBV18 to TRBJ2-1; D might be TRBD1 (5 bases). Trimming cost V 0 bases and J 9 bases, with 15 bases left between them. The V gene's germline CDR1 is KGHSH and CDR2 LQKENI. The length of the CDR3 is 15 residues. In DNA form, the CDR3 reads TGTGCCAGCTCACCACCGGGCTCAGGGCATCTTGAGCAGTTCTTC. Its protein is CASSPPGSGHLEQFF.

This clone was seen once. V usage is TRBV6-5 and J usage is TRBJ1-1; no firm D call. Trimming shortened V by 2 bases and J by 5 bases, and 6 bases separated the two germline ends. The V gene's germline CDR1 is MNHEY and CDR2 SVGAGI. This CDR3 has 12 residues. The CDR3 DNA reads as TGTGCCAGCAGTTACAGCGAGACTGAAGCTTTCTTT. This gives the protein CASSYSETEAFF.

In DNA form, the CDR3 reads TGTGCCAGCAGCCGCGGGACAGATAATCAGCCCCAGCATTTT. As protein: CASSRGTDNQPQHF. The V call is TRBV6-5, the J call TRBJ1-5; 7 nucleotides match TRBD1. V trimming: 6 bases; J trimming: 4 bases; junction bases outside the gene matches: 6. The CDR3 contains 14 residues. CDR1 and CDR2 (germline): MNHEY, SVGAGI.

The gene calls are TRBV2 and TRBJ2-3; D is unresolved. V lost 0 bases to trimming and J lost 2 bases, with 6 bases between them. Germline loops: CDR1 SNHLY, CDR2 FYNNEI. The CDR3 contains 14 residues. CDR3 sequence: CASSEAQNTDTQYF. CDR3 coding DNA: TGTGCCAGCAGTGAAGCTCAAAACACAGATACGCAGTATTTT.

As regards this clone: The sample has other DNA sequences that encode this CDR3 too. This sequence joins TRBV5-1 and TRBJ1-4; D is uncertain. This CDR3 has 14 amino acids. Germline values: CDR1 SGHRS, CDR2 YFSETQ. V was trimmed by 1 base and J by 5 bases, leaving 9 bases between them. The chain's CDR3 is CASSLSRANEKLFF. The CDR3 nucleotides read TGCGCCAGCAGCTTGTCTAGAGCAAATGAAAAACTGTTTTTT. Together with reference TRBV5-1 and TRBJ1-4, the CDR3 gives the full variable domain: KAGVTQTPRYLIKTRGQQVTLSCSPISGHRSVSWYQQTPGQGLQFLFEYFSETQRNKGNFPGRFSGRQFSNSRSEMNVSTLELGDSALYLCASSLSRANEKLFFGSGTQLSVL.

CDR3: CASSRETGGFTEAFF. CDR3 sequence (DNA): TGTGCCAGCTCACGGGAGACAGGTGGTTTCACTGAAGCTTTCTTT. This sequence joins TRBV18 and TRBJ1-1, with D possibly matching TRBD1 (6 bases). Deletions cut 4 bases from V and 4 bases from J, with 16 bases between. CDR1 and CDR2 from the germline V gene are KGHSH and LQKENI. This CDR3 is built from 15 residues.

The V call is TRBV5-6, the J call TRBJ1-2, with 10 bases identical to TRBD1. The CDR3 is 14 residues long. Per the germline V gene, CDR1 is SGHDT and CDR2 is YYEEEE. V dropped 0 bases and J dropped 6; count of bases not matched to a gene: 2. The CDR3 DNA sequence: TGTGCCAGCAGCTTGGTGGACAGGGGGGATGGCTACACCTTC. This encodes CASSLVDRGDGYTF.

The chain is built from TRBV11-3 and TRBJ2-2; unclear D gene. Trimming removed 1 base at V and 4 bases at J, with 10 bases between. Germline-derived CDR1 and CDR2 are SGHNT and YENEEA. CDR3 length: 15 amino acids. The CDR3, as DNA: TGTGCCAGCAGCTTAGGGGGATTCACCACCGGGGAGCTGTTTTTT. Its protein is CASSLGGFTTGELFF.

The genes are TRBV7-9 and TRBJ2-7, with D hard to call. From germline, CDR1 is SEHNR and CDR2 FQNEAQ (reference sequence). The length of the CDR3 is 16 residues. Trimming removed 5 bases at V and 3 bases at J, with 20 bases between. CDR3 nucleotides: TGTGCCAGCAGCGCTCCGGAGACAAACGGCAACTACGAGCAGTACTTC. It codes for CASSAPETNGNYEQYF. The variable domain in full, completed from reference TRBV7-9 and TRBJ2-7, reads DTGVSQNPRHKITKRGQNVTFRCDPISEHNRLYWYRQTLGQGPEFLTYFQNEAQLEKSRLLSDRFSAERPKGSFSTLEIQRTEQGDSAMYLCASSAPETNGNYEQYFGPGTRLTVT.

The chain links TRBV21-1 to TRBJ2-3; the DNA was not used to check the table's D call, TRBD2. TRBV21-1 is recorded as a pseudogene. The CDR3 is 13 amino acids. CDR3 sequence (DNA): TGTGCCAGCCGGGGGACTGTTGCAGATACGCAGTATTTT. Translating gives CASRGTVADTQYF.

The chain couples TRBV28 to TRBJ2-2; the D gene is possibly TRBD1 (6 bases). Trimming removed 8 bases from V and 2 bases from J, with 15 bases in between. The V gene's germline CDR1 is MDHEN and CDR2 SYDVKM. The CDR3 runs 15 residues. CDR3 protein: CASGMAGVNTGELFF. For the CDR3, the DNA is TGTGCCAGCGGGATGGCAGGGGTCAACACCGGGGAGCTGTTTTTT.

V gene TRBV7-9 combines with J gene TRBJ1-2; tentative D call: TRBD1 (6 bases). This CDR3 spans 15 amino acids. Germline lookup yields CDR1 SEHNR and CDR2 FQNEAQ (reference sequence). V was trimmed by 7 bases and J by 4 bases, leaving 19 bases between them. The DNA of the CDR3 is TGTGCCAGCACCGATTCCGGGACAAAAGTCTATGGCTACACCTTC. Protein product: CASTDSGTKVYGYTF.

The genes are TRBV18 and TRBJ2-7, with 9 bases that match TRBD2. Germline V gene sequence: CDR1 KGHSH, CDR2 LQKENI. This CDR3 is built from 16 residues. V lost 6 bases and J lost 0; bases outside the gene matches: 9. Here the CDR3 reads CASSQSLTSGSYEQYF. The DNA for the CDR3 is TGTGCCAGCTCCCAGAGTCTGACTAGCGGCTCCTACGAGCAGTACTTC.

The chain has TRBV19 and TRBJ1-2, with D uncertain. This CDR3 is built from 14 residues. The V end was cut by 2 bases, the J end by 2 bases, with 9 bases between. Germline V CDR1 and CDR2: LNHDA, SQIVND (reference sequence). The CDR3 loop is CASSINLQNYGYTF. CDR3 nucleotides: TGTGCCAGTAGTATAAATCTCCAGAACTATGGCTACACCTTC.

The CDR3 sequence is CASRPEDRGWYEQYF. In DNA form, the CDR3 reads TGTGCCAGCAGACCCGAGGACAGGGGGTGGTACGAGCAGTACTTC. The rearrangement joins TRBV27 to TRBJ2-7, with 10 bases identical to TRBD1. The CDR3 runs 15 residues. The germline CDR1 and CDR2 sequences are MNHEY and SMNVEV (reference sequence). V shed 6 bases and J 4 bases; nucleotides not matched to a gene: 9.

As to this clone: This same CDR3 is encoded by further DNA sequences in the sample. This sequence joins TRBV9 and TRBJ2-2; 7 positions match TRBD1. The V gene end was trimmed by 4 bases and the J gene end by 0 bases; junction bases not matched to a gene: 6. Germline values: CDR1 SGDLS, CDR2 YYNGEE. The CDR3 has 16 residues. The CDR3, as DNA: TGTGCCAGCAGCCCCAGGACAGGAACGAACACCGGGGAGCTGTTTTTT. It specifies CASSPRTGTNTGELFF. Using reference TRBV9 and TRBJ2-2 for the parts outside the CDR3, the full variable domain is DSGVTQTPKHLITATGQRVTLRCSPRSGDLSVYWYQQSLDQGLQFLIQYYNGEERAKGNILERFSAQQFPDLHSELNLSSLELGDSALYFCASSPRTGTNTGELFFGEGSRLTVL.

This rearrangement joins TRBV18 to TRBJ2-2; tentative D call: TRBD2 (6 bases). V was shortened by 1 base and J by 6 bases, with 15 bases between the two germline ends. Germline-derived CDR1 and CDR2 are KGHSH and LQKENI. CDR3 length: 16 residues. The CDR3 is CASSPLTGGVSGELFF. In nucleotides, the CDR3 is TGTGCCAGCTCACCACTAACAGGCGGGGTCTCCGGGGAGCTGTTTTTT.

This sequence joins TRBV6-5 and TRBJ1-4; no clear D. This CDR3 spans 15 amino acids. From germline, CDR1 is MNHEY and CDR2 SVGAGI. V shed 2 bases and J shed 4 bases, with 11 bases lying between them. CDR3 coding DNA: TGTGCCAGCAGTTACGGAGGCACCCGTAATGAAAAACTGTTTTTT. This encodes CASSYGGTRNEKLFF.

This chain connects TRBV10-3 to TRBJ1-5, with 7 nucleotides matching TRBD1. Germline values: CDR1 ENHRY, CDR2 SYGVKD. Trimming at V came to 4 bases and at J to 5 bases, leaving 5 bases not matched to a gene. This CDR3 spans 14 amino acids. The CDR3 loop reads CAISVAGGDQPQHF. CDR3 nucleotide sequence: TGTGCCATCAGTGTGGCAGGGGGGGATCAGCCCCAGCATTTT.

The CDR3 loop reads CAWSFGQDNNEQFF. The CDR3 region has the DNA TGTGCCTGGTCCTTCGGACAGGATAACAATGAGCAGTTCTTC. V and J are TRBV30 and TRBJ2-1; 7 nucleotides match TRBD1. The CDR3 sequence is 14 residues long. The V gene end was trimmed by 5 bases and the J gene end by 5 bases; junction bases not matched to a gene: 9. CDR1 is GTSNPN, CDR2 SVGIG, per germline (reference sequence). Full variable domain (missing parts from reference TRBV30 and TRBJ2-1): SQTIHQWPATLVQPVGSPLSLECTVEGTSNPNLYWYRQAAGRGLQLLFYSVGIGQISSEVPQNLSASRPQDRQFILSSKKLLLSDSGFYLCAWSFGQDNNEQFFGPGTRLTVL.

The chain combines TRBV19 with TRBJ1-2, with 7 bases matching TRBD1. The CDR3 has 15 amino acids. Trimming removed 3 bases from V and 3 bases from J; junction bases left unmatched: 7. The germline V gene has CDR1 LNHDA and CDR2 SQIVND (reference sequence). In DNA, the CDR3 is TGTGCCAGTAGTATGGCCGAGGGACAGTACTATGGCTACACCTTC. This sequence encodes CASSMAEGQYYGYTF.

The chain employs TRBV5-1 and TRBJ1-2; 7 nucleotides line up with TRBD1. This CDR3 has 14 residues. Germline V lookup: CDR1 SGHRS, CDR2 YFSETQ. V gave up 0 bases and J gave up 7 bases; unmatched junction bases: 6. CDR3 amino acids: CASSLGATGLGYTF. Written as DNA, the CDR3 is TGCGCCAGCAGCTTGGGGGCGACAGGGCTTGGCTACACCTTC.

This clone appeared once. The chain links TRBV5-1 to TRBJ2-2, with TRBD1 identical over 7 bases. J was trimmed by 2 bases and V by 5 bases; bases with no gene match: 9. Germline assignment: CDR1 SGHRS and CDR2 YFSETQ. The CDR3 is 16 residues long. CDR3 amino acids: CASRRVGQINTGELFF. The CDR3 nucleotides read TGCGCCAGCAGGCGCGTGGGACAGATTAACACCGGGGAGCTGTTTTTT.

The chain links TRBV5-1 to TRBJ2-7; possible D gene TRBD1, 5 bases. Germline-derived CDR1 and CDR2 are SGHRS and YFSETQ. The CDR3 consists of 13 residues. The ends were cut back, 4 bases at V and 4 bases at J, with 12 bases in the middle. The CDR3 spells CASSPGLFYEQYF. The CDR3 nucleotides are TGCGCCAGCAGCCCAGGGCTTTTTTACGAGCAGTACTTC.

The rearrangement links TRBV10-3 to TRBJ1-1; the D gene is possibly TRBD1 (6 bases). The length of the CDR3 is 13 residues. With 3 bases removed from V and 3 bases from J, the gap between germline ends came to 8 bases. Germline V gene data show CDR1 as ENHRY and CDR2 as SYGVKD. CDR3 region: CAISERGYTEAFF. The CDR3 coding sequence is TGTGCCATCAGTGAAAGGGGGTACACTGAAGCTTTCTTT.

The rearrangement uses TRBV2 and TRBJ1-5; D remains unclear. Trimming stripped 5 bases from V and 6 bases from J, with 8 bases between. CDR1 is SNHLY and CDR2 is FYNNEI in the germline V gene. This CDR3 contains 12 residues. The CDR3 nucleotides are TGTGCCAGCAGTTCAGGTGGTCAGCCCCAGCATTTT. It translates to CASSSGGQPQHF.

Concerning this clone: A read error may produce the germline difference seen at one junction end. V and J are TRBV7-7 and TRBJ1-4; D remains ambiguous. Germline lookup yields CDR1 SSHAT and CDR2 FNYEAQ (reference sequence). The CDR3 has 13 amino acids. This CDR3 is CASSEGNGEKLFF. Written as DNA, the CDR3 is TGTGCTAGCAGCGAGGGTAACGGTGAAAAACTGTTTTTT.

The chain is built from TRBV10-2 and TRBJ2-4; a weak D match, TRBD2 (6 bases). There are 15 residues in the CDR3. The V end was cut by 6 bases, the J end by 6 bases, with 18 bases between. In germline, CDR1 is WSHSY, CDR2 SAAADI. CDR3: CASRLEAGTVNIQYF. The CDR3 coding sequence is TGCGCCAGCAGACTGGAGGCGGGAACTGTAAACATTCAGTACTTC.

The CDR3, as DNA: TGTGCCAGCAGTCCCCCCAGGGCTTTGGATACGCAGTATTTT. Protein sequence: CASSPPRALDTQYF. The rearrangement uses TRBV28 and TRBJ2-3; weak D call: TRBD1 (5 bases). V lost 5 bases and J lost 6, with 15 bases in between. The CDR3 sequence is 14 residues long. In germline, CDR1 is MDHEN, CDR2 SYDVKM.

In the case of this clone: Other DNA sequences of this sample code for an identical CDR3. The genes are TRBV20-1 and TRBJ2-1, with TRBD2 matching over 8 bases. CDR1 DFQATT and CDR2 SNEGSKA come from the germline V gene (reference sequence). There are 11 residues in the CDR3. The trim removed 5 bases at V and 9 bases at J, leaving 3 bases unmatched. CDR3 amino acids: CSAGLASEQFF. CDR3 bases: TGCAGTGCTGGACTAGCAAGTGAGCAGTTCTTC.